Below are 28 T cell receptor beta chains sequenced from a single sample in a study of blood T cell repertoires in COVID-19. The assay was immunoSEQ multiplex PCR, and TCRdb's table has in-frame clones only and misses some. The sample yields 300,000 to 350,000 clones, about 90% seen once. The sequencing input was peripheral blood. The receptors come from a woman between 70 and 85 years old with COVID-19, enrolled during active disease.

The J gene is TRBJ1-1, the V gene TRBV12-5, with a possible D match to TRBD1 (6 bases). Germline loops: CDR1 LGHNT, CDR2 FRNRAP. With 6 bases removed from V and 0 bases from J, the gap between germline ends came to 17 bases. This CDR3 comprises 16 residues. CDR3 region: CASGLGTTRLNTEAFF. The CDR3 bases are TGTGCTAGTGGACTCGGGACAACCAGATTGAACACTGAAGCTTTCTTT.

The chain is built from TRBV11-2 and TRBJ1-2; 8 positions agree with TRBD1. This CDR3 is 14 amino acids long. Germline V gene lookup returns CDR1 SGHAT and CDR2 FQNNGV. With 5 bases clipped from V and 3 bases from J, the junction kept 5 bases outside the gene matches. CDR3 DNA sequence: TGTGCCAGCAGCGGAGGACAGGGTGACTATGGCTACACCTTC. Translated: CASSGGQGDYGYTF.

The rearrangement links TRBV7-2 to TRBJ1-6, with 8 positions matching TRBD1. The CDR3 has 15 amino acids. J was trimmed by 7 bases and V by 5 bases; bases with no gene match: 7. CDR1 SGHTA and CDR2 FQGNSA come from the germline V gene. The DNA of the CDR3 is TGTGCCAGCAGCCTGACAGGGGCGGGGAATTCACCCCTCCACTTT. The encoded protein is CASSLTGAGNSPLHF.

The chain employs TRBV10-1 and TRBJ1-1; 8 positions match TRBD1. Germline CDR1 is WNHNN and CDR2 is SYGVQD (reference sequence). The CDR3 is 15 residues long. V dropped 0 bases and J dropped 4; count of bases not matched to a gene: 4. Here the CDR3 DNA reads TGCGCCAGCAGTGAGTCTAGGCAGGGGGCCACTGAAGCTTTCTTT. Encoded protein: CASSESRQGATEAFF.

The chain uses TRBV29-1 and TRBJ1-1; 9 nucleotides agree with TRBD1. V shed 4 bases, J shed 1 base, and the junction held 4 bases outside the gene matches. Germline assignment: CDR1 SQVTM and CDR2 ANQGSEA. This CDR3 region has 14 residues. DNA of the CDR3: TGCAGCGTTGGGACAGGGGAAGGGAACACTGAAGCTTTCTTT. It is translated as CSVGTGEGNTEAFF. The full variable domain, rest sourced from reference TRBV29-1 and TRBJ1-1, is SAVISQKPSRDICQRGTSLTIQCQVDSQVTMMFWYRQQPGQSLTLIATANQGSEATYESGFVIDKFPISRPNLTFSTLTVSNMSPEDSSIYLCSVGTGEGNTEAFFGQGTRLTVV.

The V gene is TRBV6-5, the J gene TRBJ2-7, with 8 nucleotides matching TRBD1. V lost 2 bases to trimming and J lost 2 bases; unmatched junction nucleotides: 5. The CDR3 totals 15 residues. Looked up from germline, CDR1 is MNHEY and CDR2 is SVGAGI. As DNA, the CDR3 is TGTGCCAGCAGTTACGGGACAGGTATAACCTACGAGCAGTACTTC. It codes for CASSYGTGITYEQYF.

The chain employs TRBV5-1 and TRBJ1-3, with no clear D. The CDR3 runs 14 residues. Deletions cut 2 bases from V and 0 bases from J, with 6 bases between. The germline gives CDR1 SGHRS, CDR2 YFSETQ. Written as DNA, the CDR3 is TGCGCCAGCAGCTTTTCAGGCTCTGGAAACACCATATATTTT. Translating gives CASSFSGSGNTIYF.

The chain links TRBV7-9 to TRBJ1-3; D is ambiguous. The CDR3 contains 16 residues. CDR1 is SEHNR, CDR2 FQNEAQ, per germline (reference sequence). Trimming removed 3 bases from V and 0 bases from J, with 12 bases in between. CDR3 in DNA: TGTGCCAGCAGCTTGACTCGGTTGATCTCTGGAAACACCATATATTTT. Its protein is CASSLTRLISGNTIYF. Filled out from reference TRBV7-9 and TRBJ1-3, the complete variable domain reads DTGVSQNPRHKITKRGQNVTFRCDPISEHNRLYWYRQTLGQGPEFLTYFQNEAQLEKSRLLSDRFSAERPKGSFSTLEIQRTEQGDSAMYLCASSLTRLISGNTIYFGEGSWLTVV.

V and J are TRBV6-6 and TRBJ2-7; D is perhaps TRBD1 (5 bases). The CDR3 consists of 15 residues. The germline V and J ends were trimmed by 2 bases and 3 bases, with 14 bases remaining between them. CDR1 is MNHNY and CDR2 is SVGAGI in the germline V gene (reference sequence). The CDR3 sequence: CASSYRQSSYYEQYF. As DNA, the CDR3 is TGTGCCAGCAGTTACCGACAGTCGTCTTACTACGAGCAGTACTTC.

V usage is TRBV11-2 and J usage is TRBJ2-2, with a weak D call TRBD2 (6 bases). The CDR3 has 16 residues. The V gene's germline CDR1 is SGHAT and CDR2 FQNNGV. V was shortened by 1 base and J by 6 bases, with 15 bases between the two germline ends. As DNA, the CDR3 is TGTGCCAGCAGCTTAGGGAGGGCCGTCCTGGCCGGGGAGCTGTTTTTT. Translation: CASSLGRAVLAGELFF.

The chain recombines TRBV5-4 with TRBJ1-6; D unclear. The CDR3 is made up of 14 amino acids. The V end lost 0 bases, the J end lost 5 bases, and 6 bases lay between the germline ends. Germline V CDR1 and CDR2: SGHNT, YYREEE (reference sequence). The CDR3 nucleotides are TGTGCCAGCAGCTTGGAGTCAGATAATTCACCCCTCCACTTT. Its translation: CASSLESDNSPLHF.

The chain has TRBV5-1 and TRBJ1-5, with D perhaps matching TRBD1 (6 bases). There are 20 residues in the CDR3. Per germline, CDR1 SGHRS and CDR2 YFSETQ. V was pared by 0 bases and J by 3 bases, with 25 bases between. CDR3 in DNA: TGCGCCAGCAGCTTGGAGGAATCGGAGGCTACAGGGTTGGTCAATCAGCCCCAGCATTTT. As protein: CASSLEESEATGLVNQPQHF.

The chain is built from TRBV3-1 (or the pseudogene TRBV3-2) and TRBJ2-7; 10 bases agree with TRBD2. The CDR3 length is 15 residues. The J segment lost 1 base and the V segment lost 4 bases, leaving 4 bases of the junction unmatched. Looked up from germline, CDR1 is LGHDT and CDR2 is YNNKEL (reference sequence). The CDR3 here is CASSPSGGGSYEQYF. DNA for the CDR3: TGTGCCAGCAGCCCGAGCGGGGGGGGGTCCTACGAGCAGTACTTC.

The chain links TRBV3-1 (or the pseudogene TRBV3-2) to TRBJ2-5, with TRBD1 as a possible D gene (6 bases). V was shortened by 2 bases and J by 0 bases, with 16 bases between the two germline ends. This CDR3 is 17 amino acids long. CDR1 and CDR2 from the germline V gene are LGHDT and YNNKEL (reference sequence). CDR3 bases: TGTGCCAGCAGCCAATCGAGGGGGTTACGGTACCAAGAGACCCAGTACTTC. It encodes CASSQSRGLRYQETQYF.

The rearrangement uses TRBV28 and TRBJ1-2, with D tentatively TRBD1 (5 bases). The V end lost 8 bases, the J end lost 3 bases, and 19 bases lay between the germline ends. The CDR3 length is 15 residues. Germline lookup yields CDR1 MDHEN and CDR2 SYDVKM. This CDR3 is CASVRAGLRDYGYTF. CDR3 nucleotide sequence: TGTGCCAGCGTAAGGGCAGGGCTTCGGGACTATGGCTACACCTTC.

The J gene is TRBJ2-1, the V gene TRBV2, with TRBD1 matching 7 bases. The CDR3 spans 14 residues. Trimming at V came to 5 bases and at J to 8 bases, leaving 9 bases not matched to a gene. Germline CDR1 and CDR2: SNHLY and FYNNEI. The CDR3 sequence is CASSSGQARDEQFF. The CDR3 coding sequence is TGTGCCAGCAGTAGCGGACAGGCTAGGGATGAGCAGTTCTTC.

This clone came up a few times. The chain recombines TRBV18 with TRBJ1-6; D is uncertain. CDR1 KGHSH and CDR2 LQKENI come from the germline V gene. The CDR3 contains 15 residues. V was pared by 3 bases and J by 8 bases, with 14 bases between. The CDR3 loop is CASSPSSEFDSPLHF. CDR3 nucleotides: TGTGCCAGCTCACCGTCATCGGAGTTCGATTCACCCCTCCACTTT.

The CDR3 loop reads CASSESRRGYNEQFF. DNA for the CDR3: TGCGCCAGCAGTGAGTCGCGGCGGGGGTACAATGAGCAGTTCTTC. V is TRBV10-1 and J is TRBJ2-1, with TRBD2 identical over 7 bases. The CDR3 loop spans 15 amino acids. V lost 0 bases to trimming and J lost 4 bases; unmatched junction nucleotides: 3. CDR1 WNHNN and CDR2 SYGVQD come from the germline V gene (reference sequence).

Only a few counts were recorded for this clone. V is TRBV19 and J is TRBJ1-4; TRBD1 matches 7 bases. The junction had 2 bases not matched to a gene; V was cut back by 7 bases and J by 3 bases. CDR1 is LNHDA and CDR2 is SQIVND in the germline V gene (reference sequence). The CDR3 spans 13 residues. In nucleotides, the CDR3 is TGTGCCAGTACCGGGACAGCTAATGAAAAACTGTTTTTT. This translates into CASTGTANEKLFF.

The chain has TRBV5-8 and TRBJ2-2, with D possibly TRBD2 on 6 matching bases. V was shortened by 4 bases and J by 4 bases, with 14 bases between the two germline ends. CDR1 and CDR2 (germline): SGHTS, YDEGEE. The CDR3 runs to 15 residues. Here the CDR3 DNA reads TGTGCCAGCAGCGGGAGGCGGGGCAGCACCGGGGAGCTGTTTTTT. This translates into CASSGRRGSTGELFF.

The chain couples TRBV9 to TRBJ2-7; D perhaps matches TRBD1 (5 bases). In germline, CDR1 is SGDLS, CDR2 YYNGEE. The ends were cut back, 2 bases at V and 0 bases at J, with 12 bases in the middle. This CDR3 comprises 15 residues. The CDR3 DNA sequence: TGTGCCAGCAGCGTTGGGGCCCTGGGCTCCTACGAGCAGTACTTC. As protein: CASSVGALGSYEQYF. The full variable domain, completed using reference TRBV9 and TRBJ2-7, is DSGVTQTPKHLITATGQRVTLRCSPRSGDLSVYWYQQSLDQGLQFLIQYYNGEERAKGNILERFSAQQFPDLHSELNLSSLELGDSALYFCASSVGALGSYEQYFGPGTRLTVT.

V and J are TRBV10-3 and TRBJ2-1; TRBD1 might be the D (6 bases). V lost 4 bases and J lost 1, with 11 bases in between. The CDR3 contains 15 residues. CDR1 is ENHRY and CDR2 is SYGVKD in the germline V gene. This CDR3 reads CAISGKGESYNEQFF. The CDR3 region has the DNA TGTGCCATCAGTGGTAAGGGGGAATCCTACAATGAGCAGTTCTTC.

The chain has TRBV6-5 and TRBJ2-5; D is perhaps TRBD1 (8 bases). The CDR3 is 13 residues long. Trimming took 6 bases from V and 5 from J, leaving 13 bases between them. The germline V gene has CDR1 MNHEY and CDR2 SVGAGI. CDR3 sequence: CASRVQGGETQYF. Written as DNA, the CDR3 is TGTGCCAGCAGAGTACAGGGGGGGGAGACCCAGTACTTC.

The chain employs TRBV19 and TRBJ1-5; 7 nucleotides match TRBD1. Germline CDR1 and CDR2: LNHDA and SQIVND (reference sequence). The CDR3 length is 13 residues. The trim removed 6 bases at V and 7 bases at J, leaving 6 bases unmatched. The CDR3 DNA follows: TGTGCCAGTAGGGGACAGTTAGGACAGCCCCAGCATTTT. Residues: CASRGQLGQPQHF. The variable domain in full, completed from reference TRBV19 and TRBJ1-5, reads DGGITQSPKYLFRKEGQNVTLSCEQNLNHDAMYWYRQDPGQGLRLIYYSQIVNDFQKGDIAEGYSVSREKKESFPLTVTSAQKNPTAFYLCASRGQLGQPQHFGDGTRLSIL.

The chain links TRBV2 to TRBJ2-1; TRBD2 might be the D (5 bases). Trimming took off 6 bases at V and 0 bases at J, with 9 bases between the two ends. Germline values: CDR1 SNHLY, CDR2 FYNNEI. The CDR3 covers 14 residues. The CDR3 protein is CASSPGTSYNEQFF. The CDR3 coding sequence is TGTGCCAGCAGCCCGGGAACCTCCTACAATGAGCAGTTCTTC.

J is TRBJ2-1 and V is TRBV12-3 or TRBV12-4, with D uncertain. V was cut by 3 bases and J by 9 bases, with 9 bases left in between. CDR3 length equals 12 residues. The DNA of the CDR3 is TGTGCCAGCAGTTTGCGAGTACTTGAGCAGTTCTTC. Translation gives CASSLRVLEQFF.

In nucleotides, the CDR3 is TGCGCCAGCAGCCAAGGACAGGGGGATTACGAGCAGTACTTC. Residues: CASSQGQGDYEQYF. The chain combines TRBV4-3 with TRBJ2-7; 9 bases agree with TRBD1. The V and J ends lost 1 base and 4 bases, in that order; junction bases with no gene match: 2. Germline CDR1 and CDR2: LGHNA and YSLEER. There are 14 residues in the CDR3.

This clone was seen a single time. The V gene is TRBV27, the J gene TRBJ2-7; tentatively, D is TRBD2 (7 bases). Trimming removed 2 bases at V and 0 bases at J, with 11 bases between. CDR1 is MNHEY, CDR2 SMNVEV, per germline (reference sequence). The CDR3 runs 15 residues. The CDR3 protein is CASSLGRGPSYEQYF. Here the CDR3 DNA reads TGTGCCAGCAGTTTAGGGCGGGGGCCCTCCTACGAGCAGTACTTC.